This TCR beta chain was documented in a study of T cell responses to AZD1222 COVID-19 vaccine. Study results and caveats: AZD1222 recipients seropositive at baseline numbered only 5 to 7. Samples come after the peak T cell response, not at day 14.

The data were produced by immunoSEQ multiplex PCR, yet TCRdb's version contains in-frame clones alone and is incomplete. This table has some 79,000 clones, approximately 83% appearing once. Looked up from germline, CDR1 is SGHTA and CDR2 is FQGNSA. Trimming took 5 bases from V and 5 from J, leaving 10 bases between them. This CDR3 is built from 12 residues. In the case of this clone: Its antigen is not identified.

The chain links TRBV7-2 to TRBJ2-7; D call uncertain. This sequence was found in an adult who received the AZD1222 COVID-19 vaccine. The specimen was peripheral blood, collected 28 days after the second AZD1222 dose. CDR3 DNA: TGTGCCAGCAGCACAAACCTCCACGAGCAGTACTTC. Its protein is CASSTNLHEQYF.